These 16 T cell receptor beta chains were all obtained from the same sample, sequenced in a study of T cell responses to AZD1222 COVID-19 vaccine. Clones were read by immunoSEQ multiplex PCR, and TCRdb kept only the in-frame ones, dropping some. The table lists roughly 130,000 clones, roughly nine tenths of them singletons. Source: peripheral blood, taken on day 0 of AZD1222 vaccination. The receptors were gathered from an adult in good health.

V usage is TRBV27 and J usage is TRBJ1-6; 10 bases match TRBD1. The CDR3 covers 15 residues. Germline V gives CDR1 MNHEY, CDR2 SMNVEV (reference sequence). After removal of 3 bases from V and 10 bases from J, the junction contained 6 bases not matched to a gene. The CDR3 region has the DNA TGTGCCAGCAGTTTTTGGGACAGGGGAAACTCACCCCTCCACTTT. This translates into CASSFWDRGNSPLHF.

V and J are TRBV6-2 or TRBV6-3 and TRBJ2-1, with TRBD2 identical over 7 bases. The CDR3 spans 15 residues. Germline V lookup: CDR1 MNHEY, CDR2 SVGEGT. V lost 6 bases and J lost 2; bases outside the gene matches: 7. Here the CDR3 DNA reads TGTGCCAGCAGCCCAGCGGGGATCACCTACAATGAGCAGTTCTTC. Translated: CASSPAGITYNEQFF.

The V gene is TRBV19, the J gene TRBJ2-7, with no clear D. This CDR3 spans 15 amino acids. Germline CDR1 is LNHDA and CDR2 is SQIVND (reference sequence). V was clipped by 3 bases and J by 5 bases, with 17 bases between them. CDR3 sequence reads: CASSMQGLVYDEQYF. CDR3 bases: TGTGCCAGTAGTATGCAAGGGTTGGTCTACGACGAGCAGTACTTC.

The V and J genes are TRBV6-5 and TRBJ1-6; no clear D. Germline-derived CDR1 and CDR2 are MNHEY and SVGAGI. The CDR3 covers 15 residues. Trimming shortened V by 5 bases and J by 8 bases, and 16 bases separated the two germline ends. The CDR3 spells CASSRGSIRDSPLHF. CDR3 nucleotides: TGTGCCAGCAGTAGAGGGTCCATTCGGGATTCACCCCTCCACTTT.

The chain joins TRBV30 to TRBJ1-5; TRBD1 is a possible D gene (5 bases). The CDR3 totals 17 residues. CDR1 and CDR2 from the germline V gene are GTSNPN and SVGIG (reference sequence). Trimming took 4 bases from V and 0 from J, leaving 19 bases between them. The CDR3 DNA sequence: TGTGCCTGGACCAAGGGTGACAGACTGTATAGCAATCAGCCCCAGCATTTT. Translated, it gives CAWTKGDRLYSNQPQHF. Full variable domain (remainder filled in from reference TRBV30 and TRBJ1-5): SQTIHQWPATLVQPVGSPLSLECTVEGTSNPNLYWYRQAAGRGLQLLFYSVGIGQISSEVPQNLSASRPQDRQFILSSKKLLLSDSGFYLCAWTKGDRLYSNQPQHFGDGTRLSIL.

This chain connects TRBV28 to TRBJ1-2, with D unclear. Trimming took off 8 bases at V and 6 bases at J, with 28 bases between the two ends. The CDR3 consists of 17 residues. Looked up from germline, CDR1 is MDHEN and CDR2 is SYDVKM. In DNA form, the CDR3 reads TGTGCCAGCTATTCCTCTCTGGGCCCCGAAGACTCGGATGGCTACACCTTC. Translated, it gives CASYSSLGPEDSDGYTF.

This clone was seen a handful of times. This rearrangement joins TRBV6-1 to TRBJ2-7; D is unclear. V lost 3 bases and J 0 bases, leaving 6 bases between the germline ends. CDR3 length: 13 amino acids. Germline-derived CDR1 and CDR2 are MNHNS and SASEGT. The CDR3 bases are TGTGCCAGCAGTGAGGGCTCCTCCTACGAGCAGTACTTC. Its protein is CASSEGSSYEQYF.

The V and J genes are TRBV15 and TRBJ1-3; no reliable D call. Germline V gene data show CDR1 as LNHNV and CDR2 as YYDKDF (reference sequence). Between the trimmed V and J ends, which lost 0 bases and 0 bases, there was a span of 3 bases. This CDR3 has 14 residues. The CDR3 DNA is TGTGCCACCAGCAGAGATAGCTCTGGAAACACCATATATTTT. Amino acids: CATSRDSSGNTIYF.

V is TRBV7-2 and J is TRBJ2-5; no clear D gene. V lost 6 bases and J 5 bases, leaving 16 bases between the germline ends. In germline, CDR1 is SGHTA, CDR2 FQGNSA. This CDR3 region has 14 residues. CDR3 in amino acids: CASSSSALWETQYF. The CDR3 DNA sequence: TGTGCCAGCAGTTCATCGGCGCTCTGGGAGACCCAGTACTTC.

This clone was detected only a few times. This rearrangement joins TRBV28 to TRBJ1-6; D possibly corresponds to TRBD1 (6 bases). CDR3 size: 18 residues. Per germline, CDR1 MDHEN and CDR2 SYDVKM. Trimming took 5 bases from V and 11 from J, leaving 28 bases between them. This chain's CDR3 is CASSLHSGQSWLAAPLHF. Written as DNA, the CDR3 is TGTGCCAGCAGTCTACACAGCGGACAGTCATGGCTTGCGGCACCCCTCCACTTT.

In this sample, this clone turned up once. This chain links TRBV20-1 with TRBJ2-1; D not resolved. Germline assignment: CDR1 DFQATT and CDR2 SNEGSKA (reference sequence). The CDR3 totals 11 residues. Trimming stripped 6 bases from V and 8 bases from J, with 11 bases between. CDR3 nucleotide sequence: TGCAGTGCCCGCACTTCGGATGAGCAGTTCTTC. Protein: CSARTSDEQFF.

The genes are TRBV3-1 (or the pseudogene TRBV3-2) and TRBJ2-1; 12 positions match TRBD2. The CDR3 loop spans 19 amino acids. The ends lost 0 bases at V and 5 bases at J; junction bases unmatched: 11. Germline V gives CDR1 LGHDT, CDR2 YNNKEL (reference sequence). For the CDR3, the DNA is TGTGCCAGCAGCCAAGATATACTAGCGGGGGGCCTATCCCACAATGAGCAGTTCTTC. Residues: CASSQDILAGGLSHNEQFF.

The chain has TRBV11-2 and TRBJ2-7; no clear D gene. This CDR3 is built from 12 residues. Trimming cost V 5 bases and J 3 bases, with 8 bases left between them. Germline CDR1 reads SGHAT; CDR2 reads FQNNGV. Here the CDR3 reads CASSQGFYEQYF. In DNA form, the CDR3 reads TGTGCCAGCAGCCAAGGATTCTACGAGCAGTACTTC.

In its sample, this clone was seen a few times. This same CDR3 is encoded by further DNA sequences in the sample. The chain has TRBV9 and TRBJ2-5; D is ambiguous. With 2 bases removed from V and 2 bases from J, the gap between germline ends came to 7 bases. The germline V gene encodes CDR1 SGDLS and CDR2 YYNGEE. This CDR3 contains 13 residues. CDR3 sequence (DNA): TGTGCCAGCAGCGTGGCTCTACAAGAGACCCAGTACTTC. Protein: CASSVALQETQYF. Full variable domain (rest looked up from reference TRBV9 and TRBJ2-5): DSGVTQTPKHLITATGQRVTLRCSPRSGDLSVYWYQQSLDQGLQFLIQYYNGEERAKGNILERFSAQQFPDLHSELNLSSLELGDSALYFCASSVALQETQYFGPGTRLLVL.

This chain's CDR3 is CASSVNPRLAATNEQFF. Here the CDR3 DNA reads TGTGCCAGCAGCGTAAACCCGCGACTAGCGGCGACAAATGAGCAGTTCTTC. This chain uses TRBV9 with TRBJ2-1, with 9 nucleotides matching TRBD2. The CDR3 runs 17 residues. V lost 1 base to trimming and J lost 7 bases; unmatched junction nucleotides: 12. Germline CDR1 is SGDLS and CDR2 is YYNGEE. Combining the CDR3 with reference TRBV9 and TRBJ2-1 gives the whole variable domain DSGVTQTPKHLITATGQRVTLRCSPRSGDLSVYWYQQSLDQGLQFLIQYYNGEERAKGNILERFSAQQFPDLHSELNLSSLELGDSALYFCASSVNPRLAATNEQFFGPGTRLTVL.

The CDR3 is CASSSRGTGFTQPQHF. DNA of the CDR3: TGCGCCAGCAGCTCCCGGGGGACAGGGTTTACGCAGCCCCAGCATTTT. This sequence joins TRBV4-1 and TRBJ1-5; 9 bases fit TRBD1. This CDR3 is built from 16 residues. Trimming cost V 5 bases and J 7 bases; bases outside gene matches: 12. Germline assignment: CDR1 MGHRA and CDR2 YSYEKL.